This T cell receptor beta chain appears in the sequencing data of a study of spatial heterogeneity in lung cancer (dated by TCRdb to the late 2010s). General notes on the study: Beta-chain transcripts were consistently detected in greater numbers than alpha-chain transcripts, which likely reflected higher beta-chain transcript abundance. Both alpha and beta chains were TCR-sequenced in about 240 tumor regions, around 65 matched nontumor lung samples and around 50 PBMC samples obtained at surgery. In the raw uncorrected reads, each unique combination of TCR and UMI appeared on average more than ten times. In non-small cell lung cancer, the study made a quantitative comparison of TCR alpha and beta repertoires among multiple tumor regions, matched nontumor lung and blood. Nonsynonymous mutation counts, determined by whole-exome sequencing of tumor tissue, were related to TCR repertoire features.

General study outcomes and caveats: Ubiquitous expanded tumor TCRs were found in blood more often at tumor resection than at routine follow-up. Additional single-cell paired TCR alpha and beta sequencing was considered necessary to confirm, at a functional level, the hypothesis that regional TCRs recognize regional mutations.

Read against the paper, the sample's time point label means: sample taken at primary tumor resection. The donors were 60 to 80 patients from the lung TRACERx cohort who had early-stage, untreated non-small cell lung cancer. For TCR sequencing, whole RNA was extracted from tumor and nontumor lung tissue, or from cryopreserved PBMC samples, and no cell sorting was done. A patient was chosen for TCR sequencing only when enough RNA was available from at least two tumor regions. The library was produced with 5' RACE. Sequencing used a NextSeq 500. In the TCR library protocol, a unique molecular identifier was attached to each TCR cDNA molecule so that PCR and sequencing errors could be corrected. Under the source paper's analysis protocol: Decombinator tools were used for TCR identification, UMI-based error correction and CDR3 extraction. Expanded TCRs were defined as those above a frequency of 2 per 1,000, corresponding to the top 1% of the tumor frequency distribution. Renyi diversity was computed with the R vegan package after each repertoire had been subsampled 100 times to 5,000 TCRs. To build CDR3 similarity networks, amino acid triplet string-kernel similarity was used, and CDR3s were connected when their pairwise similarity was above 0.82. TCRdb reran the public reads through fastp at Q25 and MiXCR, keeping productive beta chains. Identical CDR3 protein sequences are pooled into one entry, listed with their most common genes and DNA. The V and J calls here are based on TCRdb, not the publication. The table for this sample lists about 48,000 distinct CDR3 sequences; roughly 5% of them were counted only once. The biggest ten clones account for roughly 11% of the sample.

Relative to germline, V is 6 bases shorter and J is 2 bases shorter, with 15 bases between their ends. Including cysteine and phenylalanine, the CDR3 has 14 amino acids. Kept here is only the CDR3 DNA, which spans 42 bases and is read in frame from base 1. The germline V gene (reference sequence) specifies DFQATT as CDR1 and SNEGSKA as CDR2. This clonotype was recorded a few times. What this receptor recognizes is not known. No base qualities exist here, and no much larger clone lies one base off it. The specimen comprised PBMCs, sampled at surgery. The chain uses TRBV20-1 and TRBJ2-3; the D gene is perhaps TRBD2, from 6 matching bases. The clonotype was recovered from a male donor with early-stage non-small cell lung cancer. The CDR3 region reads CSAAPGLITDTQYF. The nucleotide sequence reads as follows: TGCAGTGCCGCCCCGGGACTCATCACAGATACGCAGTATTTT.